This T cell receptor (beta chain) is from a study of blood T cell repertoires in COVID-19. Study-wide background: The United States, Italy and Spain provided the acute and convalescent COVID-19 samples. T cells, B-cell-depleted T cells, or PBMCs provided the cDNA or gDNA that served as material.

V was pared by 4 bases and J by 2 bases, with 11 bases of the junction left unmatched. The CDR3 has 16 amino acids. Germline CDR1 reads SGHRS; CDR2 reads YFSETQ. Original handling: From reference gene primer amplification, estimates of nucleated cell counts were derived. This table comes from immunoSEQ multiplex PCR, and its TCRdb copy is limited to in-frame clones, with some not included. V and J calls and clone size follow that table, whereas D and trimming were derived from the DNA. The repertoire holds a few hundred thousand clones, with approximately 80% as singletons. This clone was seen a handful of times.

The sequenced sample consisted of peripheral blood. The chain employs TRBV5-1 and TRBJ1-1, with 7 bases that match TRBD1. The clonotype was recovered from a woman in her forties or fifties with acute or convalescent COVID-19. The CDR3 DNA reads TGCGCCAGCAGCCCCACCACAGGGGTGGCAAACACTGAAGCTTTCTTT. Translation: CASSPTTGVANTEAFF.